Listed below are T cell receptor beta chains from one sample, sequenced in a study of cytomegalovirus exposure and HLA in healthy donors. Here immunoSEQ multiplex PCR was the method, and the copy in TCRdb shows in-frame clones only, minus some. Of some 100,000 clones listed, roughly 80% are singletons. Sequenced: PBMCs. The receptors come from a male donor in good health and CMV-seropositive. The CDR3 runs from the conserved cysteine through the conserved F or W. A D gene is named only where the DNA matches it firmly. The size entry is marked missing in some rows and otherwise reads once, few, many or a size class.

j_gene: TRBJ1-5
abundance: .
d_gene: .
v_gene: TRBV6-1
CDR3nt: TGTGCCAGCAGTCGAGGCGGGTATAGCAATCAGCCCCAGCATTTT
CDR3aa: CASSRGGYSNQPQHF

j_gene: TRBJ2-5
abundance: .
d_gene: TRBD1
v_gene: TRBV5-1
CDR3nt: TGCGCCAGCAGCGATCCCGGGACAGAACAAGAGACCCAGTACTTC
CDR3aa: CASSDPGTEQETQYF

j_gene: TRBJ2-7
abundance: .
d_gene: TRBD1
v_gene: TRBV30
CDR3nt: TGTGCCTGGACCATGGGACAGGGCGCCTACGAGCAGTACTTC
CDR3aa: CAWTMGQGAYEQYF

j_gene: TRBJ1-2
abundance: few
d_gene: .
v_gene: TRBV28
CDR3nt: TGTGCCAGCGGGGCGGGACGAGCACACTATGGCTACACCTTC
CDR3aa: CASGAGRAHYGYTF

j_gene: TRBJ2-3
abundance: .
d_gene: .
v_gene: TRBV19
CDR3nt: TGTGCCAGTAGTATTTCAGTATCAATCGATACGCAGTATTTT
CDR3aa: CASSISVSIDTQYF

j_gene: TRBJ1-5
abundance: many
d_gene: TRBD1
v_gene: TRBV4-3
CDR3nt: TGCGCCAGCAGCCGACAGGGGGGAAGACGCAATCAGCCCCAGCATTTT
CDR3aa: CASSRQGGRRNQPQHF

j_gene: TRBJ2-2
abundance: .
d_gene: TRBD2
v_gene: TRBV7-3
CDR3nt: TGTGCCAGCAGCTTAAGAAGGAGCGGGGGGAAGGCCGGGGAGCTGTTTTTT
CDR3aa: CASSLRRSGGKAGELFF

j_gene: TRBJ1-5
abundance: .
d_gene: .
v_gene: TRBV7-8
CDR3nt: TGTGCCAGCAGCTTAGGGGGGGACCCGGAGCCCCAGCATTTT
CDR3aa: CASSLGGDPEPQHF

j_gene: TRBJ2-2
abundance: .
d_gene: .
v_gene: TRBV30
CDR3nt: TGTGCCTGGGCGACCGTCCAGGCGCCCGGGGAGCTGTTTTTT
CDR3aa: CAWATVQAPGELFF

j_gene: TRBJ1-4
abundance: .
d_gene: .
v_gene: TRBV4-3
CDR3nt: TGCGCCAGCAGCCGGAACAAGGGGAATGAAAAACTGTTTTTT
CDR3aa: CASSRNKGNEKLFF

j_gene: TRBJ1-1
abundance: .
d_gene: TRBD1
v_gene: TRBV5-5
CDR3nt: TGTGCCAGCAGCCTGGGACAGGTGAACACTGAAGCTTTCTTT
CDR3aa: CASSLGQVNTEAFF

j_gene: TRBJ1-6
abundance: .
d_gene: TRBD1
v_gene: TRBV6-5
CDR3nt: TGTGCCAGCACGGCGGCAGGGGGAGGCTCACCCCTCCACTTT
CDR3aa: CASTAAGGGSPLHF

j_gene: TRBJ2-3
abundance: .
d_gene: TRBD1
v_gene: TRBV5-1
CDR3nt: TGCGCCAGCAGCTTGGGGGAGGGGACAGGGCCCACAGATACGCAGTATTTT
CDR3aa: CASSLGEGTGPTDTQYF

j_gene: TRBJ2-7
abundance: .
d_gene: .
v_gene: TRBV6-1
CDR3nt: TGTGCCAGCGTACCCTTCGCAGGGGGGATCTACGAGCAGTACTTC
CDR3aa: CASVPFAGGIYEQYF

j_gene: TRBJ2-3
abundance: .
d_gene: TRBD1
v_gene: TRBV4-3
CDR3nt: TGCGCCAGCAGCCAAGACAGGGGGCAATATACGCAGTATTTT
CDR3aa: CASSQDRGQYTQYF

j_gene: TRBJ2-1
abundance: .
d_gene: .
v_gene: TRBV11-3
CDR3nt: TGTGCCAGCAGCTTAGGACGTCGGGATGAGCAGTTCTTC
CDR3aa: CASSLGRRDEQFF

j_gene: TRBJ2-5
abundance: .
d_gene: .
v_gene: TRBV6-5
CDR3nt: TGTGCCAGCAGTTACTCCAGACAAGTACAAGAGACCCAGTACTTC
CDR3aa: CASSYSRQVQETQYF

j_gene: TRBJ1-5
abundance: .
d_gene: .
v_gene: TRBV7-8
CDR3nt: TGTGCCAGCAGCTCCGAGGCAGGGGTGCATAGCAATCAGCCCCAGCATTTT
CDR3aa: CASSSEAGVHSNQPQHF

j_gene: TRBJ1-1
abundance: .
d_gene: .
v_gene: TRBV10-3
CDR3nt: TGTGCCACCCTTGGGACAATCGAAGGCACTGAAGCTTTCTTT
CDR3aa: CATLGTIEGTEAFF

j_gene: TRBJ2-1
abundance: few
d_gene: TRBD1
v_gene: TRBV6-6
CDR3nt: TGTGCCAGCAGTTACTCTAGGACAGGGAACGATGAGCAGTTCTTC
CDR3aa: CASSYSRTGNDEQFF

j_gene: TRBJ1-3
abundance: few
d_gene: .
v_gene: TRBV15
CDR3nt: TGTGCCACCAGCAGAGATGCGGGGCCCTCTGGAAACACCATATATTTT
CDR3aa: CATSRDAGPSGNTIYF

j_gene: TRBJ2-5
abundance: .
d_gene: .
v_gene: TRBV30
CDR3nt: TGTGCCTGGAGTTCCAGACTCCAAGAGACCCAGTACTTC
CDR3aa: CAWSSRLQETQYF

j_gene: TRBJ2-2
abundance: few
d_gene: .
v_gene: TRBV19
CDR3nt: TGTGCCAGTAACAGGAACACCGGGGAGCTGTTTTTT
CDR3aa: CASNRNTGELFF

j_gene: TRBJ2-6
abundance: .
d_gene: .
v_gene: TRBV2
CDR3nt: TGTGCCAGCAGTCAGACAGGAACCGGGGCCAACGTCCTGACTTTC
CDR3aa: CASSQTGTGANVLTF

j_gene: TRBJ1-1
abundance: once
d_gene: .
v_gene: TRBV9
CDR3nt: TGTGCCAGCAGCGTTACAGACAACACTGAAGCTTTCTTT
CDR3aa: CASSVTDNTEAFF

j_gene: TRBJ1-1
abundance: .
d_gene: TRBD1
v_gene: TRBV27
CDR3nt: TGTGCCAGCAGGGGACAGGCCAACACTGAAGCTTTCTTT
CDR3aa: CASRGQANTEAFF

j_gene: TRBJ1-6
abundance: .
d_gene: .
v_gene: TRBV25-1
CDR3nt: TGTGCCAGCAGTGAAGGGGGAGGGGATCATTCACCCCTCCACTTT
CDR3aa: CASSEGGGDHSPLHF

j_gene: TRBJ1-6
abundance: .
d_gene: .
v_gene: TRBV16
CDR3nt: TGTGCCAGCAGCCCCGATGGGGGGTCACCCCTCCACTTT
CDR3aa: CASSPDGGSPLHF

j_gene: TRBJ1-5
abundance: .
d_gene: .
v_gene: TRBV12-5
CDR3nt: TGTGCTAGTGGTTTGTCGGTGAATCAGCCCCAGCATTTT
CDR3aa: CASGLSVNQPQHF

j_gene: TRBJ1-6
abundance: .
d_gene: .
v_gene: TRBV6-5
CDR3nt: TGTGCCAGCAGTTACTCTGCCGGGGAAAATTCACCCCTCCACTTT
CDR3aa: CASSYSAGENSPLHF

j_gene: TRBJ1-2
abundance: .
d_gene: .
v_gene: TRBV2
CDR3nt: TGTGCCAGCAGTCCCCAGGGGTTTCAGGGCTACACCTTC
CDR3aa: CASSPQGFQGYTF

j_gene: TRBJ1-1
abundance: few
d_gene: .
v_gene: TRBV6-5
CDR3nt: TGTGCCAGCAGTTACAGGAGGGGCACTGAAGCTTTCTTT
CDR3aa: CASSYRRGTEAFF

j_gene: TRBJ2-4
abundance: .
d_gene: TRBD1
v_gene: TRBV19
CDR3nt: TGTGCCAGTAGTCCTATGGCAGGGGGACCACTCATTCAGTACTTC
CDR3aa: CASSPMAGGPLIQYF

j_gene: TRBJ1-6
abundance: once
d_gene: .
v_gene: TRBV27
CDR3nt: TGTGCCAGCAGTTCCACCGGGAGCTCCTATAATTCACCCCTCCACTTT
CDR3aa: CASSSTGSSYNSPLHF

j_gene: TRBJ2-3
abundance: .
d_gene: TRBD1
v_gene: TRBV4-2
CDR3nt: TGTGCCAGCAGCCAACCCGACAGGGGAATTCGCACAGATACGCAGTATTTT
CDR3aa: CASSQPDRGIRTDTQYF